This T cell receptor beta chain was sequenced during a study of blood T cell repertoires in COVID-19 (dated by TCRdb to about 2020). With respect to the entire study: The collaborator samples originated in the United States, Italy and Spain and spanned the acute and convalescent phases of COVID-19. The material from the prospective study consisted of cDNA or gDNA derived from T cells, B-cell-depleted T cells, or PBMCs. Where available, HLA class I and class II types were obtained from metadata supplied by the sample provider rather than from assay-based typing. The samples were drawn from the first 160 participants of the ongoing ImmuneRACE study and from 950 to 1,500 subjects provided by 6 global collaborators. Deeply sampled blood TCRbeta repertoires from subjects exposed to, actively infected with, or recovered from COVID-19 were included in the dataset. A de-identified subject ID, COVID-19 status, age in years and sex were almost always included in the sample metadata. The repertoires were made available in a free public database intended to serve as a resource for research on the immune response to SARS-CoV-2.

One collaborating source in Seattle enrolled patients while the patients were actively infected and followed the patients over time throughout the course of disease. Whole blood was collected in K2EDTA tubes by collaborating institutions according to the institutions' own protocols. For TCRbeta analysis, collaborator samples were shipped as frozen whole blood, as isolated PBMCs, or as DNA extracted from either sample type. Based on the germline V gene, the CDR1 and CDR2 sequences are MGHRA and YSYEKL. Counted from cysteine to phenylalanine, this CDR3 has 16 amino acids. The retained sequence is limited to the CDR3, 48 bases, with the frame set at the first base. V is pared back by 2 bases and J by 0 bases, with 14 bases lying between the germline termini. TCRbeta CDR3 regions were amplified from genomic DNA using the immunoSEQ Assay, a bias-controlled multiplex PCR. The original methods were these. Within the assay, amplification of reference gene primers was used to estimate how many nucleated cells each sample contained. To quantify the absolute abundance of each unique TCRbeta CDR3 rearrangement, sequence reads were collapsed and filtered. For each sample, productive Simpson clonality was calculated as the square root of Simpson's diversity index across productive rearrangements. This is the immuneACCESS table as TCRdb keeps it, with only in-frame sequences that have V and J called. A part of the clones is gone; compared with another copy, unresolved V genes explain less than half, and the rest is unexplained. Clone size and V and J calls were adopted from that table, with D and trimming inferred from the DNA. This sample comprises fewer than 300,000 clones, around 90% of them detected only once. The ten biggest clones cover 2% to 3% of the sample.

Overall study results and their limits: The amount of clinical and demographic metadata varied by source and participant and was provided uncurated.

This clone showed up just a few times. Which antigen it targets is not known. Per-base qualities were not stored, and no clone one base away is much larger. The rearrangement combines TRBV4-1 with TRBJ2-7; TRBD1 is perhaps the D gene, given 6 matching bases. This clonotype originated in a person aged 18 to 30 with COVID-19, enrolled during active disease. Material for sequencing was peripheral blood. The DNA is TGCGCCAGCAGCCAAACCAGACAGGATTCCTCCTACGAGCAGTACTTC. This is translated as CASSQTRQDSSYEQYF.